The 9 T cell receptor beta chains below come from one sample, sequenced in a study of cytomegalovirus exposure and HLA in healthy donors. The PCR ran on 60 Vbeta and 13 Jbeta primers. Assay: immunoSEQ multiplex PCR; the TCRdb copy retains only in-frame clones and omits some. Here the sample spans approximately 81,000 clones, around 80% being singletons. Sequenced: PBMCs. Receptor source: a man aged 45 to 65 in good health and CMV-seropositive.

The rearrangement uses TRBV19 and TRBJ2-2; D gene unclear. Deletions cut 2 bases from V and 0 bases from J, with 7 bases between. The CDR3 has 15 amino acids. The germline CDR1 and CDR2 sequences are LNHDA and SQIVND (reference sequence). CDR3 in amino acids: CASSILAANTGELFF. The CDR3 bases are TGTGCCAGTAGTATACTGGCGGCGAACACCGGGGAGCTGTTTTTT.

This clone occurred a few times. The genes are TRBV10-3 and TRBJ1-2; D is possibly TRBD1 (6 bases). Germline lookup yields CDR1 ENHRY and CDR2 SYGVKD. This CDR3 is built from 15 residues. Trimming took 6 bases from V and 3 from J, leaving 17 bases between them. CDR3 sequence (DNA): TGTGCCATCAGGGGAGGGTACAGGGAAGACTATGGCTACACCTTC. It translates to CAIRGGYREDYGYTF.

V gene TRBV11-2 combines with J gene TRBJ2-3; no firm D call. The CDR3 is made up of 14 amino acids. The ends were cut back, 0 bases at V and 0 bases at J, with 4 bases in the middle. Germline CDR1 and CDR2: SGHAT and FQNNGV. The CDR3 nucleotides read TGTGCCAGCAGCTTAGATGGCAGCACAGATACGCAGTATTTT. It is translated as CASSLDGSTDTQYF.

This clone occurred once. The chain combines TRBV11-3 with TRBJ2-7; a weak D match, TRBD1 (5 bases). This CDR3 has 14 residues. The V gene's germline CDR1 is SGHNT and CDR2 YENEEA. Trimming left V 6 bases short and J 6 bases short, with 18 bases between. CDR3 coding DNA: TGTGCCAGCAGGCGACAGCCATCCACTGTCGAGCAGTACTTC. Protein product: CASRRQPSTVEQYF.

In its sample, this clone was seen a few times. Germline and junction disagree at one end, which may indicate a read error. J is TRBJ2-7 and V is TRBV7-9; D unclear. Germline assignment: CDR1 SEHNR and CDR2 FQNEAQ (reference sequence). This CDR3 region has 13 residues. The CDR3 sequence is CSSSPPTSVEQYF. Here the CDR3 DNA reads TGTTCCAGCAGCCCTCCCACGTCGGTTGAGCAGTACTTC. Complete variable domain (other parts from reference TRBV7-9 and TRBJ2-7): DTGVSQNPRHKITKRGQNVTFRCDPISEHNRLYWYRQTLGQGPEFLTYFQNEAQLEKSRLLSDRFSAERPKGSFSTLEIQRTEQGDSAMYLCSSSPPTSVEQYFGPGTRLTVT.

Here the CDR3 reads CASSPQTETATEAFF. CDR3 DNA sequence: TGTGCCAGCAGTCCCCAGACAGAAACGGCCACTGAAGCTTTCTTT. V is TRBV27 and J is TRBJ1-1; tentative D call: TRBD1 (5 bases). V lost 5 bases, J lost 4 bases, and 17 bases lay in between. The CDR3 runs 15 residues. Germline values: CDR1 MNHEY, CDR2 SMNVEV (reference sequence).

The CDR3 here is CASSLAQGLYGYTF. DNA for the CDR3: TGTGCCAGCAGCTTGGCCCAGGGGCTTTATGGCTACACCTTC. The V and J genes are TRBV5-4 and TRBJ1-2; D is perhaps TRBD1 (6 bases). V gave up 0 bases and J gave up 5 bases, with 11 bases separating them. CDR3 length equals 14 residues. CDR1 and CDR2 from the germline V gene are SGHNT and YYREEE (reference sequence).

The rearrangement links TRBV9 to TRBJ2-6; tentatively, D is TRBD2 (5 bases). V was cut by 7 bases and J by 4 bases, with 9 bases left in between. Germline CDR1 reads SGDLS; CDR2 reads YYNGEE. This CDR3 is 13 amino acids long. The CDR3 is CASSDSGANVLTF. For the CDR3, the DNA is TGTGCCAGCTCGGACTCCGGGGCCAACGTCCTGACTTTC.

The V call is TRBV7-9, the J call TRBJ2-1, with D unclear. Germline CDR1 and CDR2: SEHNR and FQNEAQ (reference sequence). V gave up 4 bases and J gave up 3 bases, with 13 bases separating them. The CDR3 runs to 15 residues. CDR3 protein: CASSSTRTNYNEQFF. In DNA, the CDR3 is TGTGCCAGCAGCTCGACTCGAACCAACTACAATGAGCAGTTCTTC.